One T cell receptor (beta chain) is described in this entry. Germline-derived CDR1 and CDR2 are MNHEY and SVGAGI. The V end was cut by 0 bases, the J end by 4 bases, with 10 bases between. The CDR3 loop spans 14 amino acids. Sequenced by immunoSEQ multiplex PCR; TCRdb stores in-frame clones only, minus some. This table has roughly 430,000 clones, nearly 90% appearing once. This sample stems from a study of blood T cell repertoires in COVID-19. Overall study: Both acute and convalescent COVID-19 samples were obtained from the United States, Italy and Spain.

The chain joins TRBV6-5 to TRBJ2-7; the D gene is possibly TRBD2 (5 bases). The TCR was taken from a woman aged 18-29 years who had been exposed to COVID-19. Sequenced input: PBMCs or T cells enriched from blood (not recorded which). As DNA, the CDR3 is TGTGCCAGCAGTTACTCTCGGGCGGGTTACGAGCAGTACTTC. Its translation: CASSYSRAGYEQYF.